What follows are 17 T cell receptor beta chains derived from one specimen sequenced in a study of early T cells in non-severe SARS-CoV-2 infection. TCRdb ran MiXCR on the 5' RACE reads and lists one entry per CDR3 protein. This table has 60,000 to 90,000 distinct CDR3 sequences, more than 7.5% appearing once. The sample taken for sequencing was whole blood. These TCRs come from an adult who was a healthcare worker with PCR-confirmed SARS-CoV-2 infection or an uninfected control (not recorded which).

This clonotype showed up many times. V and J are TRBV7-9 and TRBJ2-6, with TRBD1 as a possible D gene (5 bases). Germline CDR1 SEHNR, CDR2 FQNEAQ (reference sequence). This CDR3 contains 17 residues. The V end was cut by 5 bases, the J end by 0 bases, with 14 bases between. This CDR3 reads CASSLTDTFSGANVLTF. The CDR3 nucleotides read TGTGCCAGCAGCCTGACGGACACCTTCTCTGGGGCCAACGTCCTGACTTTC.

The J gene is TRBJ2-1, the V gene TRBV6-2 or TRBV6-3, with 10 bases fitting TRBD2. The length of the CDR3 is 17 residues. Germline values: CDR1 MNHEY, CDR2 SVGEGT. After removal of 5 bases from V and 2 bases from J, the junction contained 9 bases not matched to a gene. The CDR3 region is CASSPGSSGRPYNEQFF. The CDR3 coding sequence is TGTGCCAGCAGTCCCGGCAGTAGCGGGAGGCCCTACAATGAGCAGTTCTTC.

This clonotype was observed many times. The chain joins TRBV28 to TRBJ1-6, with a possible D match to TRBD1 (5 bases). Germline V gene data show CDR1 as MDHEN and CDR2 as SYDVKM. The CDR3 has 14 residues. V was clipped by 7 bases and J by 9 bases, with 16 bases between them. CDR3 bases: TGTGCCAGCAATATTCAGGGTGGCGGTTCACCCCTCCACTTT. Amino acid sequence: CASNIQGGGSPLHF.

This clonotype showed up many times. The V call is TRBV29-1, the J call TRBJ1-2; D call uncertain. The V gene's germline CDR1 is SQVTM and CDR2 ANQGSEA. V was shortened by 1 base and J by 1 base, with 7 bases between the two germline ends. The CDR3 spans 13 residues. In DNA form, the CDR3 reads TGCAGCGTTGAAGTTCGGGTTAACTATGGCTACACCTTC. The encoded protein is CSVEVRVNYGYTF.

V is TRBV10-3 and J is TRBJ2-2; D perhaps matches TRBD1 (5 bases). V was cut by 3 bases and J by 4 bases, with 12 bases left in between. Per germline, CDR1 ENHRY and CDR2 SYGVKD. The CDR3 sequence is 15 residues long. CDR3 bases: TGTGCCATCAGTGATTCCCAGGGTGTCACCGGGGAGCTGTTTTTT. This sequence encodes CAISDSQGVTGELFF.

The sample holds a few counts of this clonotype. The rearrangement uses TRBV28 and TRBJ1-1, with D uncertain. Germline V lookup: CDR1 MDHEN, CDR2 SYDVKM. Deletions cut 6 bases from V and 1 base from J, with 6 bases between. CDR3 size: 12 residues. The CDR3 protein is CASRLQNTEAFF. DNA for the CDR3: TGTGCCAGCAGACTACAGAACACTGAAGCTTTCTTT.

The table lists this clonotype with a few counts. The chain combines TRBV7-8 with TRBJ2-1; D remains ambiguous. V lost 3 bases and J 8 bases, leaving 14 bases between the germline ends. There are 14 residues in the CDR3. Germline V gene data show CDR1 as SGHVS and CDR2 as FQNEAQ. The CDR3 coding sequence is TGTGCCAGCAGCTTGCGGCCGTGGGTCGATGAGCAGTTCTTC. As protein: CASSLRPWVDEQFF.

The CDR3 coding sequence is TGCAGTGCTAGTGAGGGGACTCTCATGAACACTGAAGCTTTCTTT. Protein product: CSASEGTLMNTEAFF. This rearrangement joins TRBV20-1 to TRBJ1-1; D is perhaps TRBD1 (5 bases). The germline V gene encodes CDR1 DFQATT and CDR2 SNEGSKA (reference sequence). Trimming removed 3 bases from V and 0 bases from J, with 14 bases in between. This CDR3 contains 15 residues.

This chain links TRBV28 with TRBJ1-5; no firm D call. V gave up 3 bases and J gave up 8 bases, with 5 bases separating them. Germline values: CDR1 MDHEN, CDR2 SYDVKM. The CDR3 covers 11 residues. The CDR3 spells CASSLREPQHF. In DNA, the CDR3 is TGTGCCAGCAGTTTGCGGGAGCCCCAGCATTTT.

This clonotype showed up many times. The genes are TRBV7-9 and TRBJ2-3, with TRBD2 identical over 8 bases. Per germline, CDR1 SEHNR and CDR2 FQNEAQ (reference sequence). V lost 5 bases to trimming and J lost 2 bases; unmatched junction nucleotides: 6. The length of the CDR3 is 15 residues. The CDR3: CASSPRGGNTDTQYF. Written as DNA, the CDR3 is TGTGCCAGCAGCCCCCGGGGGGGGAACACAGATACGCAGTATTTT.

This clonotype was counted at least ten times. J is TRBJ1-1 and V is TRBV10-3; D gene ambiguous. V shed 4 bases and J shed 3 bases, with 6 bases lying between them. This CDR3 is built from 12 residues. Germline V gene data show CDR1 as ENHRY and CDR2 as SYGVKD. The DNA of the CDR3 is TGTGCCATCAGTGCATCGGACACTGAAGCTTTCTTT. This codes for CAISASDTEAFF.

This clonotype was recorded many times. This rearrangement joins TRBV28 to TRBJ1-6; no definite D call. V was clipped by 6 bases and J by 4 bases, with 13 bases between them. The length of the CDR3 is 15 residues. CDR1 MDHEN and CDR2 SYDVKM come from the germline V gene. As DNA, the CDR3 is TGTGCCAGCAGCACAGTTGCGGGTTATAATTCACCCCTCCACTTT. It encodes CASSTVAGYNSPLHF.

This clonotype has just a few counts. This chain joins TRBV11-2 and TRBJ2-7, with D hard to call. This CDR3 contains 13 residues. With 3 bases removed from V and 4 bases from J, the gap between germline ends came to 10 bases. From germline, CDR1 is SGHAT and CDR2 FQNNGV. The CDR3 coding sequence is TGTGCCAGCAGCTTGATGGGCCCATACGAGCAGTACTTC. It yields the protein CASSLMGPYEQYF.

This clonotype has at least ten counts. The chain links TRBV3-1 to TRBJ2-1; the match to TRBD1 covers 8 bases. J lost 7 bases, V lost 6 bases, and 8 bases had no gene match. The CDR3 has 14 amino acids. Germline V gene data show CDR1 as LGHDT and CDR2 as YNNKEL (reference sequence). The CDR3 nucleotides read TGTGCCAGCAGAACAGGGGGTGGATCAAATGAGCAGTTCTTC. This translates into CASRTGGGSNEQFF.

This clonotype has at least ten counts. The genes are TRBV24-1 and TRBJ2-3; D is unclear. Germline-derived CDR1 and CDR2 are KGHDR and SFDVKD. Trimming stripped 6 bases from V and 5 bases from J, with 8 bases between. This CDR3 is 12 amino acids long. CDR3 sequence: CATSRLKDTQYF. CDR3 sequence (DNA): TGTGCCACCAGTAGGCTTAAAGATACGCAGTATTTT.

This rearrangement joins TRBV9 to TRBJ2-1; D remains ambiguous. Germline V gene sequence: CDR1 SGDLS, CDR2 YYNGEE. Trimming cost V 4 bases and J 4 bases, with 9 bases left between them. CDR3 length equals 13 residues. The CDR3 coding sequence is TGTGCCAGCAGCCAAGGGTCTTACAATGAGCAGTTCTTC. It codes for CASSQGSYNEQFF.

This clonotype was detected only a few times. The rearrangement uses TRBV5-1 and TRBJ2-5; D is possibly TRBD2 (5 bases). Between the trimmed V and J ends, which lost 3 bases and 5 bases, there was a span of 11 bases. CDR3 length: 13 amino acids. Germline-derived CDR1 and CDR2 are SGHRS and YFSETQ. The CDR3 loop reads CASSSDLKETQYF. In DNA form, the CDR3 reads TGCGCCAGCAGCTCGGACTTAAAGGAGACCCAGTACTTC.